This entry features one T cell receptor (beta chain) sequence. The junction shows a germline mismatch at one end, possibly a read error. The source of the sample is a study of blood T cell repertoires in COVID-19. Study in general: From the United States, Italy and Spain came samples of acute and convalescent COVID-19.

The authors' processing: The assay estimated nucleated cells by amplifying reference gene primers. Profiling relied on immunoSEQ multiplex PCR, and the TCRdb table lists in-frame clones only, not all of them. The DNA gave D and trimming, while V, J and clone size come from that table. This table holds about 21,000 clones, around 90% found once. The sequence was obtained from a human donor with active COVID-19. The donor label of this sample is uncertain. Sequencing was carried out using peripheral blood.

The CDR3 spells CASSLTENSPLHF. The CDR3 bases are TGTGCTAGCAGCTTGACGGAGAATTCACCCCTCCACTTT. The J gene is TRBJ1-6, the V gene TRBV7-7; the D is unclear. CDR3 length: 13 amino acids. Germline values: CDR1 SSHAT, CDR2 FNYEAQ (reference sequence).